The 18 T cell receptor beta chains reported below all come from one sample, sequenced in a study of OX40 agonist ivuxolimab in advanced cancers. Repertoires were generated with immunoSEQ multiplex PCR, while TCRdb's copy carries only in-frame clones and drops some. The repertoire holds tens of thousands of clones, with about 89% as singletons. The sample in question was CD4+ or CD8+ T cells sorted from blood, obtained in a trial of the OX40 agonist ivuxolimab. The receptor set was obtained from an adult with an advanced solid tumor such as melanoma, head and neck, liver or kidney cancer.

The V call is TRBV28, the J call TRBJ1-2, with D perhaps matching TRBD1 (5 bases). CDR1 is MDHEN and CDR2 is SYDVKM in the germline V gene. The CDR3 has 13 amino acids. Trimming removed 4 bases from V and 8 bases from J, with 14 bases in between. CDR3: CASSSRAFMGYTF. As DNA, the CDR3 is TGTGCCAGCAGTTCCAGGGCGTTTATGGGCTACACCTTC.

J is TRBJ2-5 and V is TRBV28; 7 nucleotides match TRBD2. This CDR3 has 17 amino acids. The V gene end was trimmed by 2 bases and the J gene end by 11 bases; junction bases not matched to a gene: 20. Germline lookup yields CDR1 MDHEN and CDR2 SYDVKM. This CDR3 is CASSLVWRAGDKWEQYF. The CDR3 bases are TGTGCCAGCAGTTTAGTCTGGAGGGCGGGAGATAAGTGGGAGCAGTACTTC.

This chain connects TRBV7-2 to TRBJ1-3, with no clear D. The CDR3 has 15 residues. The germline V gene encodes CDR1 SGHTA and CDR2 FQGNSA. V shed 1 base and J shed 2 bases, with 9 bases lying between them. The CDR3 protein is CASSLDPGPGNTIYF. Written as DNA, the CDR3 is TGTGCCAGCAGCTTAGACCCGGGCCCTGGAAACACCATATATTTT.

V gene TRBV28 combines with J gene TRBJ1-2, with a possible D match to TRBD1 (5 bases). CDR3 length equals 15 residues. Trimming stripped 2 bases from V and 2 bases from J, with 12 bases between. Per germline, CDR1 MDHEN and CDR2 SYDVKM. The CDR3 loop is CASSLIYGANYGYTF. As DNA, the CDR3 is TGTGCCAGCAGTTTAATATATGGGGCGAACTATGGCTACACCTTC.

J is TRBJ2-7 and V is TRBV2; 8 bases line up with TRBD1. The CDR3 loop spans 13 amino acids. CDR1 and CDR2 from the germline V gene are SNHLY and FYNNEI. Germline trimming cut 5 bases from V and 6 bases from J; bases unmatched to any gene: 6. The CDR3 reads CASSFGQGGEQYF. DNA of the CDR3: TGTGCCAGCAGTTTCGGACAGGGAGGCGAGCAGTACTTC.

The chain employs TRBV27 and TRBJ2-7, with D perhaps matching TRBD2 (5 bases). Per the germline V gene, CDR1 is MNHEY and CDR2 is SMNVEV (reference sequence). The CDR3 consists of 15 residues. V gave up 3 bases and J gave up 2 bases, with 14 bases separating them. The chain's CDR3 is CASSFGREPTYEQYF. The CDR3 bases are TGTGCCAGCAGTTTCGGTAGGGAGCCCACCTACGAGCAGTACTTC.

The chain employs TRBV19 and TRBJ2-7; 8 bases match TRBD1. J gave up 1 base and V 7 bases, and 6 bases lay outside the gene matches. The germline V gene encodes CDR1 LNHDA and CDR2 SQIVND (reference sequence). The CDR3 contains 14 residues. CDR3 DNA: TGTGCCAGTAATAGGACAGGGAGATCCTACGAGCAGTACTTC. The encoded protein is CASNRTGRSYEQYF.

The chain is built from TRBV7-8 and TRBJ2-3; 8 nucleotides agree with TRBD2. CDR3 size: 13 residues. CDR1 SGHVS and CDR2 FQNEAQ come from the germline V gene. The V segment lost 10 bases and the J segment 2 bases; nucleotides outside the gene matches: 5. For the CDR3, the DNA is TGTGCCATTATAGCGGGGCCCACAGATACGCAGTATTTT. Amino acid sequence: CAIIAGPTDTQYF. Combining the CDR3 with reference TRBV7-8 and TRBJ2-3 gives the whole variable domain GAGVSQSPRYKVAKRGQDVALRCDPISGHVSLFWYQQALGQGPEFLTYFQNEAQLDKSGLPSDRFFAERPEGSVSTLKIQRTQQEDSAVYLCAIIAGPTDTQYFGPGTRLTVL.

In this sample, this clone turned up once. The rearrangement links TRBV28 to TRBJ2-2; D gene ambiguous. The CDR3 runs 13 residues. Per the germline V gene, CDR1 is MDHEN and CDR2 is SYDVKM. V shed 8 bases and J shed 1 base, with 8 bases lying between them. This CDR3 reads CASAPGNTGELFF. The CDR3 DNA is TGTGCCAGCGCGCCAGGGAACACCGGGGAGCTGTTTTTT.

The chain employs TRBV5-4 and TRBJ2-5; D might be TRBD1 (5 bases). Germline V gene sequence: CDR1 SGHNT, CDR2 YYREEE (reference sequence). Trimming cost V 1 base and J 4 bases, with 11 bases left between them. The CDR3 is made up of 14 amino acids. CDR3 sequence (DNA): TGTGCCAGCAGCTTGATAGCAGGGCTAGAGACCCAGTACTTC. This codes for CASSLIAGLETQYF.

This clone was detected only a few times. The chain couples TRBV19 to TRBJ1-2; D not certain. This CDR3 comprises 13 residues. V lost 4 bases and J 8 bases, leaving 14 bases between the germline ends. Germline V gene data show CDR1 as LNHDA and CDR2 as SQIVND (reference sequence). CDR3 residues: CASSTLGAEGYTF. DNA for the CDR3: TGTGCCAGTAGTACCTTGGGCGCCGAGGGCTACACCTTC. The entire variable domain, with the rest obtained from reference TRBV19 and TRBJ1-2, is as follows: DGGITQSPKYLFRKEGQNVTLSCEQNLNHDAMYWYRQDPGQGLRLIYYSQIVNDFQKGDIAEGYSVSREKKESFPLTVTSAQKNPTAFYLCASSTLGAEGYTFGSGTRLTVV.

The genes are TRBV11-2 and TRBJ1-3; D remains ambiguous. Germline V gene sequence: CDR1 SGHAT, CDR2 FQNNGV. This CDR3 is 15 amino acids long. Trimming left V 5 bases short and J 1 base short, with 12 bases between. The CDR3 coding sequence is TGTGCCAGCAGCGCCCCCGGCGTGTCTGGAAACACCATATATTTT. Protein sequence: CASSAPGVSGNTIYF.

V and J are TRBV29-1 and TRBJ1-2; the D gene is possibly TRBD1 (6 bases). CDR1 is SQVTM and CDR2 is ANQGSEA in the germline V gene. This CDR3 is built from 12 residues. With 7 bases removed from V and 3 bases from J, the gap between germline ends came to 12 bases. The CDR3 spells CSASEGDYGYTF. CDR3 DNA: TGCAGCGCCTCGGAGGGGGACTATGGCTACACCTTC.

V usage is TRBV25-1 and J usage is TRBJ2-2, with no clear D. CDR3 size: 16 residues. V was cut by 0 bases and J by 8 bases, with 16 bases left in between. Germline values: CDR1 MGHDK, CDR2 SYGVNS. CDR3: CASSEYGRPLGGELFF. The CDR3 DNA follows: TGTGCCAGCAGTGAATACGGCCGCCCCCTGGGTGGGGAGCTGTTTTTT.

The gene calls are TRBV10-1 and TRBJ2-2; weak D call: TRBD2 (5 bases). The CDR3 loop spans 14 amino acids. V was trimmed by 3 bases and J by 1 base, leaving 6 bases between them. The germline V gene encodes CDR1 WNHNN and CDR2 SYGVQD (reference sequence). Here the CDR3 reads CASSESGNTGELFF. The CDR3 DNA is TGCGCCAGCAGTGAAAGCGGGAACACCGGGGAGCTGTTTTTT.

In nucleotides, the CDR3 is TGTGCCAGCCACCCTCCAGCGAACACCGGGGAGCTGTTTTTT. This translates into CASHPPANTGELFF. The chain carries TRBV5-4 and TRBJ2-2; D is undetermined. The V end lost 7 bases, the J end lost 0 bases, and 10 bases lay between the germline ends. CDR3 length equals 14 residues. Germline V gene lookup returns CDR1 SGHNT and CDR2 YYREEE (reference sequence).

This clone came up once. The J gene is TRBJ1-2, the V gene TRBV6-5, with TRBD1 identical over 11 bases. The germline V gene encodes CDR1 MNHEY and CDR2 SVGAGI. Trimming cost V 5 bases and J 7 bases; bases outside gene matches: 6. The CDR3 totals 14 residues. The CDR3 DNA follows: TGTGCCAGCAGTCGGACAGGGGGCCGGGGTGGCTACACCTTC. As protein: CASSRTGGRGGYTF.

This chain joins TRBV10-3 and TRBJ2-7; perhaps TRBD2 as D (6 bases). Germline-derived CDR1 and CDR2 are ENHRY and SYGVKD. The CDR3 sequence is 13 residues long. The V gene lost 4 bases and the J gene lost 5 bases, with 12 bases spanning the gap. The chain's CDR3 is CAISGSGSNEQYF. In nucleotides, the CDR3 is TGTGCCATCAGTGGCAGCGGGTCCAACGAGCAGTACTTC.